Listed here is a single T cell receptor (beta chain). This record comes from a study of blood T cell repertoires in COVID-19. Study in general: The United States, Italy and Spain provided the acute and convalescent COVID-19 samples.

The CDR3 sequence is 16 residues long. Germline V lookup: CDR1 SGHRS, CDR2 YFSETQ. J gave up 3 bases and V 4 bases, and 5 bases lay outside the gene matches. Followed over time, Seattle patients had been enrolled while infection was active. The authors' processing: It was from reference gene primer amplification that nucleated cell counts were estimated. Libraries were prepared by immunoSEQ multiplex PCR; TCRdb keeps only in-frame clonotypes and omits some of them. V and J calls and clone size are copied from that table; D and trimming were computed from the DNA. The profile covers about 150,000 clones, with around 83% appearing a single time and more than 6.5% taken by the ten largest.

Material: peripheral blood. The V gene is TRBV5-1, the J gene TRBJ2-1; TRBD2 aligns across 12 bases. The clonotype was recovered from a woman aged 55-70 years with COVID-19, enrolled during active disease. The CDR3 sequence: CASSPGLAGFYNEQFF. The CDR3 region has the DNA TGCGCCAGCAGCCCTGGACTAGCGGGATTCTACAATGAGCAGTTCTTC.